These 3 T cell receptor beta chains came from one sample sequenced in a study of T cells in localized non-small cell lung cancer. Only in-frame clones appear in the TCRdb table, and some are missing; sequencing was by immunoSEQ multiplex PCR. The repertoire includes 43,000 or so clones, roughly nine tenths of them detected once, and roughly a tenth sits in the top ten. This specimen consisted of PBMCs, obtained before any cancer treatment. All receptors come from a woman between 35 and 75 years old with stage II lung adenocarcinoma.

This CDR3 reads CASRTPDQGAKSYTF. CDR3 bases: TGTGCCAGCAGAACTCCCGACCAGGGGGCGAAGAGCTACACCTTC. V gene TRBV6-5 combines with J gene TRBJ1-2, with 8 bases identical to TRBD1. Germline lookup yields CDR1 MNHEY and CDR2 SVGAGI. This CDR3 is 15 amino acids long. Trimming cost V 6 bases and J 9 bases; bases outside gene matches: 15.

This chain connects TRBV7-9 to TRBJ1-2; tentatively, D is TRBD1 (6 bases). Trimming took 4 bases from V and 7 from J, leaving 13 bases between them. CDR3 length: 13 residues. Per the germline V gene, CDR1 is SEHNR and CDR2 is FQNEAQ (reference sequence). CDR3 residues: CASSSPQGSGYTF. CDR3 coding DNA: TGTGCCAGCAGCTCCCCACAGGGTAGTGGCTACACCTTC.

The CDR3 DNA is TGTGCCAGCTTACGGCAGGGGGGCTCACCCCTCCACTTT. Translating gives CASLRQGGSPLHF. J is TRBJ1-6 and V is TRBV2, with TRBD1 matching over 7 bases. The CDR3 consists of 13 residues. Germline V gene lookup returns CDR1 SNHLY and CDR2 FYNNEI. V shed 8 bases and J 10 bases; nucleotides not matched to a gene: 8.